This is a list of T cell receptor beta chains from one sample in a study of cytomegalovirus exposure and HLA in healthy donors. Here immunoSEQ multiplex PCR was the method, and the copy in TCRdb shows in-frame clones only, minus some. This sample has roughly 130,000 clones, with 60% to 75% found just once. Source material: PBMCs. The source of these receptors is a woman between 50 and 59 years old in good health and CMV-seropositive. Both conserved end residues are trimmed from each CDR3.

TRBV6-5	TRBJ2-5	ASTSTELETQY
TRBV5-6	TRBJ2-7	ASKTFGQGPYEQY
TRBV5-1	TRBJ2-7	ASSSGLAGAMSSYEQY
TRBV9	TRBJ1-4	ASSGGVGRVEEKLF
TRBV5-1	TRBJ2-2	ASSPRETGELF
TRBV18	TRBJ1-2	ASSPSAGGDYGYT
TRBV7-6	TRBJ2-5	ASSLVVGAFGTQY
TRBV2	TRBJ2-2	ASKITLNTGELF
TRBV19	TRBJ1-3	ASTALGGISGNTIY
TRBV7-9	TRBJ1-5	ASSQDRANQPQH
TRBV5-4	TRBJ2-2	ASSDARTNTGELF